This T cell receptor (beta chain) was obtained from a study of Tregs in tolerant kidney transplant recipients. Overall study findings and caveats: Changing PCR primers prevented nucleotide comparison between some patients' samples. Expanding Tregs on activated donor B cells appeared to best identify donor-specific TCRbeta clones. Biological reproducibility was not directly addressed, but technical replication error appeared minimal.

Recipients received nonmyeloablative bone marrow transplants from related graft donors, with transient mixed chimerism. CD4+CD25+CD127- Tregs, CD4+CD25- non-Tregs, CD4 and CD8 cells were sorted. Method: immunoSEQ multiplex PCR; TCRdb's copy keeps in-frame clones and lacks some. In the table there are 74,000 or so clones, about 91% of which are singletons. Regarding this clone: The antigen remains unidentified.

Deletions cut 3 bases from V and 0 bases from J, with 21 bases between. Germline V lookup: CDR1 SNHLY, CDR2 FYNNEI. This CDR3 has 19 amino acids. The source was CD4+ T cells from blood (PBMCs), collected 24 months after the transplant. The chain carries TRBV2 and TRBJ2-1; D perhaps matches TRBD2 (6 bases). This receptor was identified in a human patient who received a combined kidney and bone marrow transplant. A subset of T cells may come from the graft donor. CDR3 nucleotides: TGTGCCAGCAGTGAGATTAGATTCCGGCGGGGTAACTCCTACAATGAGCAGTTCTTC. Amino acid sequence: CASSEIRFRRGNSYNEQFF.